This T cell receptor (beta chain) was captured by sequencing in a study of shared clonotypes between healthy human individuals. Study-level information: Donor composition was a couple of women and three men, aged 18 to 49.

Repertoires were generated with immunoSEQ multiplex PCR, while TCRdb's copy carries only in-frame clones and drops some. The sample includes fewer than 550,000 clones, roughly 79% of them seen just once. The CDR3 spans 11 residues. CDR1 is MGHDK and CDR2 is SYGVNS in the germline V gene. The germline V and J ends were trimmed by 9 bases and 3 bases, with 6 bases remaining between them. The TCR originated in a woman in her thirties or forties in good health. Some clones in this sample may be carry-over from other donors' samples. The genes are TRBV25-1 and TRBJ1-3; no clear D gene. Material for sequencing was PBMCs. The CDR3 region has the DNA TGTGCCAGTGAGAATGGAAACACCATATATTTT. It yields the protein CASENGNTIYF.